These 3 T cell receptor beta chains were sequenced from one sample in a study of blood T cell repertoires in COVID-19. TCRdb keeps only in-frame clones here, not all; method: immunoSEQ multiplex PCR. The top ten hold approximately 2% of the sample, which has more than 200,000 clones, 85% to 95% seen once. Sequencing used PBMCs or T cells enriched from blood (not recorded which). These receptors all stem from a woman between 18 and 30 years old who had recovered from COVID-19.

V gene TRBV7-9 combines with J gene TRBJ1-2; 9 nucleotides align to TRBD1. This CDR3 has 16 amino acids. Losses at the gene ends were 5 bases for V and 3 bases for J; bases not matched to a gene: 10. Germline loops: CDR1 SEHNR, CDR2 FQNEAQ (reference sequence). The CDR3 loop reads CASSLSSRDRDYGYTF. The CDR3 nucleotides read TGTGCCAGCAGCCTCTCCTCCCGGGACAGGGACTATGGCTACACCTTC.

This rearrangement joins TRBV5-1 to TRBJ1-2; 7 bases fit TRBD1. Germline V lookup: CDR1 SGHRS, CDR2 YFSETQ. The CDR3 spans 16 residues. V dropped 4 bases and J dropped 0; count of bases not matched to a gene: 9. The CDR3 DNA sequence: TGCGCCAGCAGCGCCGGGACAGCGCCTTCTAACTATGGCTACACCTTC. It is translated as CASSAGTAPSNYGYTF.

The chain joins TRBV6-5 to TRBJ1-2; D unclear. Germline V lookup: CDR1 MNHEY, CDR2 SVGAGI. The CDR3 extends over 12 amino acids. V was pared by 2 bases and J by 8 bases, with 9 bases between. Written as DNA, the CDR3 is TGTGCCAGCAGTTACATCTTCAGGGGCTACACCTTC. Its protein product is CASSYIFRGYTF.